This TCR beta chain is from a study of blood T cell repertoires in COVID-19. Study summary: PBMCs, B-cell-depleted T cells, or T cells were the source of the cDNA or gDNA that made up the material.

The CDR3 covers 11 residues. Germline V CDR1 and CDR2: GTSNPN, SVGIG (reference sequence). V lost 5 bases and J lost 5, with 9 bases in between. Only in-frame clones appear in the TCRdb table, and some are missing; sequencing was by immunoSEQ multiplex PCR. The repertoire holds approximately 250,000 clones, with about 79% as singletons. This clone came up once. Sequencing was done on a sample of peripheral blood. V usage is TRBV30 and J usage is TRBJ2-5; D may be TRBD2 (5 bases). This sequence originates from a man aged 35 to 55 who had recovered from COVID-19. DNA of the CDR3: TGTGCCTGGGTACAGCGGGAGACCCAGTACTTC. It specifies CAWVQRETQYF.